These 5 T cell receptor beta chains share one sample of origin, sequenced in a study of T cell repertoires in cytomegalovirus infection. MiXCR, applied by TCRdb to the reads, yields one record per CDR3 protein. Of around 630,000 distinct CDR3 sequences in the sample, roughly 24% were seen once. Sequencing was done on a sample of CD8+ T cells from PBMCs. The receptor source for this set is a human donor in good health (CMV status not recorded). Some clones in this sample may be carry-over from other donors' samples.

The rearrangement links TRBV18 to TRBJ2-7; 8 positions agree with TRBD2. V trimming: 6 bases; J trimming: 3 bases; junction bases outside the gene matches: 4. This CDR3 is 13 amino acids long. CDR1 is KGHSH, CDR2 LQKENI, per germline. The CDR3: CASSPGGNYEQYV. The DNA of the CDR3 is TGTGCCAGCTCCCCGGGGGGGAACTACGAGCAGTACGTC.

This clonotype was seen a few times. This sequence joins TRBV14 and TRBJ2-3, with a weak D call TRBD2 (5 bases). This CDR3 comprises 14 residues. Germline CDR1 is SGHDN and CDR2 is FVKESK. V lost 8 bases and J lost 2, with 14 bases in between. DNA for the CDR3: TGTGCCAGCCCGGACTCCAACACCACAGATACGCAGTATTTT. Protein: CASPDSNTTDTQYF.

This clonotype was seen ten or more times. CDR3 coding DNA: TGTGCCAGCAGCGACATCGGGGGAAGTGGCTACACCTTC. Protein product: CASSDIGGSGYTF. V usage is TRBV7-9 and J usage is TRBJ1-2; D is possibly TRBD1 (5 bases). Between the trimmed V and J ends, which lost 5 bases and 7 bases, there was a span of 14 bases. From germline, CDR1 is SEHNR and CDR2 FQNEAQ (reference sequence). The CDR3 is 13 amino acids.

This clonotype was found many times. The chain is built from TRBV7-2 and TRBJ1-1; tentative D call: TRBD1 (5 bases). Trimming cost V 5 bases and J 7 bases, with 17 bases left between them. The CDR3 has 14 amino acids. Germline V gene data show CDR1 as SGHTA and CDR2 as FQGNSA. This CDR3 is CASSLMGLKDEAFF. The CDR3 DNA follows: TGTGCCAGCAGCCTGATGGGGCTCAAGGATGAAGCTTTCTTT.

Worth noting for this clonotype: One end of the junction varies from germline; a read error may be responsible. The chain couples TRBV4-3 to TRBJ2-1; D is undetermined. CDR3 length: 14 amino acids. Germline V lookup: CDR1 LGHNA, CDR2 YSLEER. This CDR3 reads CANSQDGYYNEQFF. CDR3 coding DNA: TGCGCCAACAGCCAAGATGGGTACTACAATGAGCAGTTCTTC.